The clone carrying this T cell receptor beta chain was detected only a few times. Built from TCR beta cDNA, the libraries had unique molecular identifiers in them. TCRdb re-called the PCR reads through MiXCR, storing one row per CDR3 protein. The sample records fewer than 700,000 distinct CDR3 sequences, roughly 47% being singletons. The data derive from a study of post-analysis software for immune sequencing data. The TCR sequence derives from a girl aged 5-17 years with multiple sclerosis. The material sequenced was blood.

CDR3 bases: TGTGCCAGCAGTTTTGTCGACAGGCTCAATCAGCCCCAGCATTTT. Translation gives CASSFVDRLNQPQHF. This rearrangement joins TRBV27 to TRBJ1-5; D is perhaps TRBD1 (6 bases). This CDR3 has 15 amino acids. Per the germline V gene, CDR1 is MNHEY and CDR2 is SMNVEV (reference sequence). With 3 bases removed from V and 3 bases from J, the gap between germline ends came to 12 bases.